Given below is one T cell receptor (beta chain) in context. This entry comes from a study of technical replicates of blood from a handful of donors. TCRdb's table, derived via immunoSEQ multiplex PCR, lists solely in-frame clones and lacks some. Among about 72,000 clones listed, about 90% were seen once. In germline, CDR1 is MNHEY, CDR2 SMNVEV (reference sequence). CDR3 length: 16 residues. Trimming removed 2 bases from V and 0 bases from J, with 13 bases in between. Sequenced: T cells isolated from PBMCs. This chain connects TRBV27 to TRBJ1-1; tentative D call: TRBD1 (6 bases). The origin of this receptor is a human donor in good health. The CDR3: CASSLVGAGMNTEAFF. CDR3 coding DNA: TGTGCCAGCAGTTTAGTGGGGGCCGGGATGAACACTGAAGCTTTCTTT.